The TCR beta chain under discussion was sequenced for a study of tumor-infiltrating lymphocytes in localized non-small cell lung cancer. Study-wide findings and caveats: IM1 and IM2 tumors showed no difference in T-cell fraction. Different pieces of the same tissue went to different assays, confounding technical variation with intratumor heterogeneity. TCRbeta sequencing showed higher T cell infiltration in tumors than uninvolved lung. Not all patients were TCR sequenced, owing to tissue quantity.

Profiling relied on immunoSEQ multiplex PCR, and the TCRdb table lists in-frame clones only, not all of them. The repertoire holds under 6,000 clones, with about 96% as singletons. The CDR3 runs to 11 residues. The V gene lost 8 bases and the J gene lost 8 bases, with 15 bases spanning the gap. The V gene's germline CDR1 is GTSNPN and CDR2 SVGIG (reference sequence). This clone was picked up one time. Antigen: not known. The TCR originated in a human donor with non-small cell lung cancer. The chain is built from TRBV30 and TRBJ1-2, with unresolved D. The source material was uninvolved lung tissue not adjacent to the tumor. The CDR3 coding sequence is TGTGCCCACTGGGGTGCTGGGGGCTACACCTTC. Its translation is CAHWGAGGYTF.